These 12 T cell receptor beta chains came from one sample sequenced in a study of regulatory T cells in long-lasting Graves disease. The authors built TCR beta libraries using iRepertoire HTBI primers and Arm-PCR of CDR3 regions. TCRdb analysed the multiplex PCR reads with MiXCR anew, one entry per CDR3 protein. Of hundreds of thousands of distinct CDR3 sequences listed, roughly 16% are singletons. Time point meaning: newly diagnosed GD, antithyroid drugs for less than 3 months. Extracted PBMC RNA gave rise to the TCR library. The same specimen was also included in a second study, on T cells in Graves' hyperthyroidism and ophthalmopathy.

Source: peripheral blood mononuclear cells (PBMCs), taken at new diagnosis, from a patient treated with antithyroid drugs. These TCRs come from a woman in her twenties or thirties with Graves disease.

The rearrangement uses TRBV24-1 and TRBJ2-1; the match to TRBD1 covers 8 bases. V was pared by 6 bases and J by 7 bases, with 10 bases of the junction left unmatched. The CDR3 loop spans 15 amino acids. Germline V CDR1 and CDR2: KGHDR, SFDVKD. CDR3: CATSTRQGSANEQFF. The CDR3 DNA reads as TGTGCCACCAGTACTCGACAGGGGAGTGCGAATGAGCAGTTCTTC.

This clonotype has only a few counts. The chain recombines TRBV7-8 with TRBJ2-1, with 9 bases matching TRBD2. Germline V CDR1 and CDR2: SGHVS, FQNEAQ. The V segment lost 3 bases and the J segment 3 bases; nucleotides outside the gene matches: 3. The CDR3 has 15 amino acids. For the CDR3, the DNA is TGTGCCAGCAGCTTCCAGACTAGCGGCTACAATGAGCAGTTCTTC. Translated: CASSFQTSGYNEQFF.

In its sample, this clonotype was seen many times. The genes are TRBV28 and TRBJ2-7, with 7 positions matching TRBD1. This CDR3 has 13 residues. The junction had 6 bases not matched to a gene; V was cut back by 6 bases and J by 4 bases. Germline loops: CDR1 MDHEN, CDR2 SYDVKM. CDR3 DNA: TGTGCCAGCAGAGGGACAGCGGAATACGAGCAGTACTTC. Protein sequence: CASRGTAEYEQYF.

This clonotype has ten or more counts. The rearrangement links TRBV14 to TRBJ2-1; the match to TRBD2 covers 14 bases. CDR1 is SGHDN and CDR2 is FVKESK in the germline V gene. Germline trimming cut 3 bases from V and 9 bases from J; bases unmatched to any gene: 7. The CDR3 spans 16 residues. The CDR3 loop reads CASSHHRGLAGVEQFF. The CDR3 DNA is TGTGCCAGCAGCCATCACCGGGGACTAGCGGGAGTTGAGCAGTTCTTC. The entire variable domain, with the rest obtained from reference TRBV14 and TRBJ2-1, is as follows: EAGVTQFPSHSVIEKGQTVTLRCDPISGHDNLYWYRRVMGKEIKFLLHFVKESKQDESGMPNNRFLAERTGGTYSTLKVQPAELEDSGVYFCASSHHRGLAGVEQFFGPGTRLTVL.

This clonotype showed up just a few times. The CDR3 spells CASSVGKNTGELFF. Written as DNA, the CDR3 is TGTGCCAGCAGCGTAGGGAAGAACACCGGGGAGCTGTTTTTT. The chain combines TRBV9 with TRBJ2-2; D is unresolved. This CDR3 region has 14 residues. Trimming removed 0 bases from V and 1 base from J, with 4 bases in between. CDR1 is SGDLS and CDR2 is YYNGEE in the germline V gene.

The chain joins TRBV10-1 to TRBJ1-5; D possibly corresponds to TRBD1 (5 bases). This CDR3 is 13 amino acids long. Germline CDR1 WNHNN, CDR2 SYGVQD (reference sequence). This CDR3 is CESGGFGNQPQHF. Here the CDR3 DNA reads TGCGAAAGCGGGGGTTTTGGGAATCAGCCCCAGCATTTT.

This clonotype showed up just a few times. The CDR3 bases are TGTGCCAGCAGTCTCCCCTTTGACAGGGCCTTGGGTACGCAGTATTTT. Protein sequence: CASSLPFDRALGTQYF. This chain uses TRBV28 with TRBJ2-3, with 7 nucleotides matching TRBD1. V dropped 5 bases and J dropped 8; count of bases not matched to a gene: 16. CDR3 length: 16 amino acids. Germline lookup yields CDR1 MDHEN and CDR2 SYDVKM.

The sample holds many counts of this clonotype. The rearrangement joins TRBV7-3 to TRBJ2-5; no clear D. The CDR3 extends over 11 amino acids. The germline V gene has CDR1 SGHTA and CDR2 FQGTGA. The V and J ends lost 6 bases and 5 bases respectively, with 7 bases between them. CDR3 sequence (DNA): TGTGCCAGCAGTTACTTGGAGACCCAGTACTTC. It yields the protein CASSYLETQYF.

The table lists this clonotype with a few counts. V is TRBV20-1 and J is TRBJ1-3; D possibly corresponds to TRBD1 (5 bases). Between the trimmed V and J ends, which lost 3 bases and 0 bases, there was a span of 15 bases. Per the germline V gene, CDR1 is DFQATT and CDR2 is SNEGSKA (reference sequence). The CDR3 runs to 16 residues. The CDR3 spells CSASSLLDTSGNTIYF. The CDR3 DNA is TGCAGTGCTAGTTCCCTTTTGGACACCTCTGGAAACACCATATATTTT.

This clonotype was recorded at least ten times. This chain links TRBV28 with TRBJ1-5, with D tentatively TRBD1 (5 bases). Germline values: CDR1 MDHEN, CDR2 SYDVKM. The CDR3 is made up of 12 amino acids. Trimming removed 5 bases at V and 11 bases at J, with 13 bases between. The CDR3 reads CASSRDQRAQHF. In DNA, the CDR3 is TGTGCCAGCAGTAGGGACCAAAGAGCCCAGCATTTT. Variable domain in full (rest from reference TRBV28 and TRBJ1-5): DVKVTQSSRYLVKRTGEKVFLECVQDMDHENMFWYRQDPGLGLRLIYFSYDVKMKEKGDIPEGYSVSREKKERFSLILESASTNQTSMYLCASSRDQRAQHFGDGTRLSIL.

The chain recombines TRBV19 with TRBJ1-5, with a tentative D call TRBD1 (5 bases). The CDR3 covers 14 residues. V was clipped by 7 bases and J by 7 bases, with 17 bases between them. Germline loops: CDR1 LNHDA, CDR2 SQIVND (reference sequence). Here the CDR3 DNA reads TGTGCCAGTATTGGGGCCGGGATCGAGCAGCCCCAGCATTTT. As protein: CASIGAGIEQPQHF. Full variable domain (missing parts from reference TRBV19 and TRBJ1-5): DGGITQSPKYLFRKEGQNVTLSCEQNLNHDAMYWYRQDPGQGLRLIYYSQIVNDFQKGDIAEGYSVSREKKESFPLTVTSAQKNPTAFYLCASIGAGIEQPQHFGDGTRLSIL.

This clonotype showed up many times. The chain recombines TRBV6-1 with TRBJ1-1; no firm D call. Trimming cost V 6 bases and J 1 base, with 12 bases left between them. CDR3 size: 14 residues. Germline CDR1 reads MNHNS; CDR2 reads SASEGT. The CDR3 loop reads CASSKAQKNTEAFF. In DNA form, the CDR3 reads TGTGCCAGCAGCAAAGCCCAGAAGAACACTGAAGCTTTCTTT.